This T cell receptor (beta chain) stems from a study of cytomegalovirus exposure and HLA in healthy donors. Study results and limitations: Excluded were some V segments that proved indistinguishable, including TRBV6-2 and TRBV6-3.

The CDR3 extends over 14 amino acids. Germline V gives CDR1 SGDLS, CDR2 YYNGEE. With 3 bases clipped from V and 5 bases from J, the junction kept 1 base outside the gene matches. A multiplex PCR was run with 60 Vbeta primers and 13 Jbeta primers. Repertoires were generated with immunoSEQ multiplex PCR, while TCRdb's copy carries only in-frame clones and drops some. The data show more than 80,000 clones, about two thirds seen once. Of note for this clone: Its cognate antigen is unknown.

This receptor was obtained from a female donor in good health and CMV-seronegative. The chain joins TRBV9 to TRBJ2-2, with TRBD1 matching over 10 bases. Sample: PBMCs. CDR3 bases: TGTGCCAGCAGCGGGGGACAGGGGACCGGGGAGCTGTTTTTT. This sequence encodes CASSGGQGTGELFF.